The 21 T cell receptor beta chains in this list originate from one sample, sequenced in a study of cytomegalovirus exposure and HLA in healthy donors. Libraries were prepared by immunoSEQ multiplex PCR; TCRdb keeps only in-frame clonotypes and omits some of them. There are roughly 180,000 clones in the sample; around nine tenths occur only once, and more than 5.5% lies in the top ten. The sequencing sample was made of PBMCs. The receptors were gathered from a man younger than 45 in good health and CMV-seropositive.

The rearrangement joins TRBV28 to TRBJ2-3, with 7 bases matching TRBD2. Germline CDR1 MDHEN, CDR2 SYDVKM. The CDR3 has 16 amino acids. The ends lost 5 bases at V and 0 bases at J; junction bases unmatched: 8. CDR3 sequence (DNA): TGTGCCAGCAGTCGGGGGGAGGCCATTAGCACAGATACGCAGTATTTT. Protein: CASSRGEAISTDTQYF.

DNA for the CDR3: TGTGCCAGCCAGTTCAAAATTGAAGTGGCTGAAGCTTTCTTT. Its protein product is CASQFKIEVAEAFF. The rearrangement links TRBV5-6 to TRBJ1-1; D remains ambiguous. The CDR3 consists of 14 residues. From germline, CDR1 is SGHDT and CDR2 YYEEEE. Trimming took off 7 bases at V and 6 bases at J, with 19 bases between the two ends.

The CDR3 is CASSRSGDDYGYTF. The CDR3 DNA reads TGCGCCAGCAGTCGATCAGGGGATGACTATGGCTACACCTTC. This sequence joins TRBV5-1 and TRBJ1-2; D possibly corresponds to TRBD1 (6 bases). Germline lookup yields CDR1 SGHRS and CDR2 YFSETQ. V was pared by 5 bases and J by 3 bases, with 14 bases between. The CDR3 covers 14 residues.

This rearrangement joins TRBV2 to TRBJ2-7; no definite D call. This CDR3 has 13 residues. CDR1 SNHLY and CDR2 FYNNEI come from the germline V gene. V shed 5 bases and J shed 1 base, with 9 bases lying between them. CDR3 residues: CASSSVSSYEQYF. The CDR3 DNA reads as TGTGCCAGCAGTTCCGTTTCGTCCTACGAGCAGTACTTC.

V is TRBV5-1 and J is TRBJ2-7; the match to TRBD1 covers 9 bases. Unmatched junction bases numbered 3, after V lost 0 bases and J lost 2 bases. This CDR3 has 15 residues. CDR1 is SGHRS and CDR2 is YFSETQ in the germline V gene. The CDR3 bases are TGCGCCAGCAGCTTGGGGGGACAGGGCCCCTACGAGCAGTACTTC. Translating it yields CASSLGGQGPYEQYF.

The rearrangement uses TRBV27 and TRBJ2-7, with 8 bases fitting TRBD2. CDR3 length equals 14 residues. V was pared by 3 bases and J by 3 bases, with 4 bases of the junction left unmatched. Germline CDR1 and CDR2: MNHEY and SMNVEV (reference sequence). This chain's CDR3 is CASSLFTSGYEQYF. CDR3 coding DNA: TGTGCCAGCAGTTTGTTTACTAGCGGCTACGAGCAGTACTTC.

The chain combines TRBV14 with TRBJ1-1, with D perhaps matching TRBD1 (5 bases). Germline V CDR1 and CDR2: SGHDN, FVKESK. The CDR3 spans 12 residues. Trimming stripped 3 bases from V and 5 bases from J, with 7 bases between. CDR3 nucleotides: TGTGCCAGCAGCCACGGGGGGACTGAAGCTTTCTTT. Protein: CASSHGGTEAFF.

This rearrangement joins TRBV6-6 to TRBJ2-2; 12 bases align to TRBD1. Looked up from germline, CDR1 is MNHNY and CDR2 is SVGAGI (reference sequence). The CDR3 covers 16 residues. The V segment lost 0 bases and the J segment 7 bases; nucleotides outside the gene matches: 3. CDR3 nucleotides: TGTGCCAGCAGTTACTCGGGACAGGGGGCCGGCGGGGAGCTGTTTTTT. Amino acid sequence: CASSYSGQGAGGELFF.

This clone was observed once. The CDR3 DNA is TGTGCCAGCAGTCAACTTGGACAGTCCTACGAGCAGTACTTC. Amino acids: CASSQLGQSYEQYF. V gene TRBV6-6 combines with J gene TRBJ2-7; TRBD1 is a possible D gene (6 bases). The CDR3 consists of 14 residues. Germline assignment: CDR1 MNHNY and CDR2 SVGAGI (reference sequence). Trimming shortened V by 5 bases and J by 1 base, and 12 bases separated the two germline ends.

V is TRBV19 and J is TRBJ1-5, with D unclear. Deletions cut 0 bases from V and 9 bases from J, with 9 bases between. The CDR3 length is 13 residues. Germline loops: CDR1 LNHDA, CDR2 SQIVND (reference sequence). CDR3 nucleotide sequence: TGTGCCAGTAGTATAGACAGAGGACCGCCCCAGCATTTT. Its protein product is CASSIDRGPPQHF.

The J gene is TRBJ1-1, the V gene TRBV5-6, with unresolved D. CDR3 length: 12 amino acids. Germline CDR1 reads SGHDT; CDR2 reads YYEEEE. V was shortened by 0 bases and J by 8 bases, with 8 bases between the two germline ends. For the CDR3, the DNA is TGTGCCAGCAGCTTGGCCTCCAGGGAAGCTTTCTTT. Its protein is CASSLASREAFF.

V usage is TRBV2 and J usage is TRBJ1-5, with D unclear. Germline lookup yields CDR1 SNHLY and CDR2 FYNNEI. The CDR3 has 13 residues. V shed 7 bases and J shed 5 bases, with 12 bases lying between them. The CDR3 DNA reads TGTGCCAGCAATCCTGGGGTAGATCAGCCCCAGCATTTT. It yields the protein CASNPGVDQPQHF.

This rearrangement joins TRBV6-5 to TRBJ1-3; tentative D call: TRBD1 (5 bases). The CDR3 extends over 15 amino acids. Germline values: CDR1 MNHEY, CDR2 SVGAGI. Trimming pared 5 bases from V and 7 bases from J, leaving 18 bases between. CDR3 sequence reads: CASSPDWGWGNTIYF. In DNA form, the CDR3 reads TGTGCCAGCAGTCCCGACTGGGGATGGGGGAACACCATATATTTT.

This chain links TRBV6-5 with TRBJ1-2, with D uncertain. Deletions cut 3 bases from V and 0 bases from J, with 11 bases between. CDR1 and CDR2 from the germline V gene are MNHEY and SVGAGI. This CDR3 is 15 amino acids long. The CDR3: CASSYRDRANYGYTF. The CDR3 region has the DNA TGTGCCAGCAGTTATCGAGACCGGGCTAACTATGGCTACACCTTC.

The chain uses TRBV7-9 and TRBJ2-3, with D perhaps matching TRBD2 (7 bases). Germline V gives CDR1 SEHNR, CDR2 FQNEAQ (reference sequence). Trimming stripped 7 bases from V and 2 bases from J, with 25 bases between. The CDR3 runs 18 residues. The CDR3 nucleotides read TGTGCCAGCAATCTTTTGGGGGGGAACAGGGCCCTCACAGATACGCAGTATTTT. Translating gives CASNLLGGNRALTDTQYF.

This chain connects TRBV6-6 to TRBJ1-2; no clear D gene. Germline V gene data show CDR1 as MNHNY and CDR2 as SVGAGI (reference sequence). V lost 7 bases and J lost 4, with 13 bases in between. This CDR3 contains 13 residues. The CDR3 DNA sequence: TGTGCCAGCACCCCCGGGGAGGCCTATGGCTACACCTTC. Encoded protein: CASTPGEAYGYTF.

The V and J genes are TRBV30 and TRBJ1-2; 8 nucleotides match TRBD1. Germline CDR1 GTSNPN, CDR2 SVGIG (reference sequence). This CDR3 has 14 residues. V dropped 4 bases and J dropped 0; count of bases not matched to a gene: 4. The CDR3 DNA sequence: TGTGCCTGGACGATACAGGGGGCTAACTATGGCTACACCTTC. It codes for CAWTIQGANYGYTF. The entire variable domain, with the rest obtained from reference TRBV30 and TRBJ1-2, is as follows: SQTIHQWPATLVQPVGSPLSLECTVEGTSNPNLYWYRQAAGRGLQLLFYSVGIGQISSEVPQNLSASRPQDRQFILSSKKLLLSDSGFYLCAWTIQGANYGYTFGSGTRLTVV.

This clone was counted ten times or more. The chain carries TRBV9 and TRBJ1-3; D remains unclear. The CDR3 is made up of 17 amino acids. Germline CDR1 and CDR2: SGDLS and YYNGEE. The V gene lost 0 bases and the J gene lost 0 bases, with 13 bases spanning the gap. DNA for the CDR3: TGTGCCAGCAGCGTAGGGACTCTGGCGGGCTCTGGAAACACCATATATTTT. It yields the protein CASSVGTLAGSGNTIYF.

V gene TRBV5-4 combines with J gene TRBJ2-1; D is perhaps TRBD1 or TRBD2 (5 bases each). CDR1 is SGHNT and CDR2 is YYREEE in the germline V gene (reference sequence). V lost 9 bases, J lost 5 bases, and 18 bases lay in between. CDR3 size: 14 residues. The CDR3 loop reads CANPGPTTNNEQFF. CDR3 coding DNA: TGTGCCAACCCGGGGCCTACCACGAACAATGAGCAGTTCTTC.

The chain joins TRBV9 to TRBJ2-3, with 7 bases fitting TRBD2. Germline CDR1 is SGDLS and CDR2 is YYNGEE. The CDR3 runs to 15 residues. After removal of 0 bases from V and 0 bases from J, the junction contained 1 base not matched to a gene. The CDR3 DNA sequence: TGTGCCAGCAGCGTAGATAGCGGGAGCACAGATACGCAGTATTTT. This codes for CASSVDSGSTDTQYF.

Regarding this clone: Within the sample, other DNA sequences also encode this same CDR3. The chain is built from TRBV30 and TRBJ2-3; D might be TRBD2 (7 bases). Germline V gene data show CDR1 as GTSNPN and CDR2 as SVGIG (reference sequence). With 5 bases removed from V and 0 bases from J, the gap between germline ends came to 12 bases. CDR3 length: 14 residues. CDR3 DNA sequence: TGTGCCTGGTCCGGGGGGCTAAGCACAGATACGCAGTATTTT. Amino acid sequence: CAWSGGLSTDTQYF.